Sequencing of this TCR beta chain was carried out in a study of identical twins. Study observations and caveats: Modelling underestimated the level of out-of-frame TCR alpha sharing observed in monozygotic twins. The more abundant beta clonotypes in cord blood had fewer insertions, and memory repertoires did not show this.

Of note for this clonotype: Its antigen is not known.

A universal primer site was added by template switching, and unique molecular identifiers were carried by the cDNA. Each CDR3 protein gets one entry after TCRdb re-called the 5' RACE reads with MiXCR. The sample carries around 480,000 distinct CDR3 sequences, roughly an eighth recorded once. The CDR3 has 14 residues. Germline V gives CDR1 GTSNPN, CDR2 SVGIG (reference sequence). V was shortened by 0 bases and J by 3 bases, with 9 bases between the two germline ends. These same records also appear under a second study, on yellow fever vaccine responses in identical twins. That paper adds: Twins' vaccine T cell response reportedly seemed partly convergent, partly personalized.

The chain couples TRBV30 to TRBJ1-5; D is unclear. The sequenced material came from CD4+ T cells sorted from blood. This clonotype originated in a woman between 18 and 29 years old in good health. The CDR3 DNA reads as TGTGCCTGGAGTGTACAACAACCCAATCAGCCCCAGCATTTT. Its protein is CAWSVQQPNQPQHF. Full variable domain (missing parts from reference TRBV30 and TRBJ1-5): SQTIHQWPATLVQPVGSPLSLECTVEGTSNPNLYWYRQAAGRGLQLLFYSVGIGQISSEVPQNLSASRPQDRQFILSSKKLLLSDSGFYLCAWSVQQPNQPQHFGDGTRLSIL.